The 27 T cell receptor beta chains presented below share a single source sample, sequenced in a study of OX40 agonist ivuxolimab in advanced cancers. The table came from immunoSEQ multiplex PCR; TCRdb's copy has only in-frame clones and leaves some out. The sample consists of fewer than 75,000 clones, about 87% of them appearing once. Sequences were derived from CD4+ or CD8+ T cells sorted from blood, sampled in a trial of the OX40 agonist ivuxolimab. These receptors originate from an adult with an advanced solid tumor such as melanoma, head and neck, liver or kidney cancer.

V is TRBV11-2 and J is TRBJ2-5; no clear D. The CDR3 totals 15 residues. Germline V gene data show CDR1 as SGHAT and CDR2 as FQNNGV. V was clipped by 6 bases and J by 3 bases, with 17 bases between them. The CDR3 region has the DNA TGTGCCAGCAGTCTACGGATCAGCCTTAAAGAGACCCAGTACTTC. As protein: CASSLRISLKETQYF.

The gene calls are TRBV6-1 and TRBJ1-5, with unresolved D. The CDR3 covers 11 residues. CDR1 is MNHNS, CDR2 SASEGT, per germline. Trimming removed 5 bases at V and 9 bases at J, with 8 bases between. The CDR3 DNA is TGTGCCAGCAGTCCTCCTGGGCCCCAGCATTTT. This encodes CASSPPGPQHF.

The CDR3 DNA reads as TGTGCCAGCAGCTTAGCTTACGGGGCAGGGACTGGGGCCAACGTCCTGACTTTC. Translation gives CASSLAYGAGTGANVLTF. The gene calls are TRBV7-9 and TRBJ2-6; either TRBD1 or TRBD2 may fit D (5 bases each). V lost 0 bases to trimming and J lost 2 bases, with 14 bases between them. The V gene's germline CDR1 is SEHNR and CDR2 FQNEAQ (reference sequence). This CDR3 has 18 residues.

This sequence joins TRBV7-2 and TRBJ1-3; D is uncertain. CDR3 length equals 15 residues. CDR1 and CDR2 (germline): SGHTA, FQGNSA. Trimming pared 1 base from V and 0 bases from J, leaving 7 bases between. The DNA of the CDR3 is TGTGCCAGCAGCTTAGAAGCTAGCTCTGGAAACACCATATATTTT. Its translation is CASSLEASSGNTIYF.

This clone was detected only once. Here the CDR3 reads CVRNQPQHF. In DNA, the CDR3 is TGTGTCAGAAATCAGCCCCAGCATTTT. V is TRBV28 and J is TRBJ1-5, with D unresolved. The length of the CDR3 is 9 residues. The germline CDR1 and CDR2 sequences are MDHEN and SYDVKM.

The chain combines TRBV29-1 with TRBJ2-2; 8 bases fit TRBD1. Trimming removed 3 bases from V and 3 bases from J; junction bases left unmatched: 9. This CDR3 is built from 16 residues. CDR1 SQVTM and CDR2 ANQGSEA come from the germline V gene. The CDR3 loop reads CSVDTGGNWDTGELFF. In DNA form, the CDR3 reads TGCAGCGTTGATACAGGGGGAAATTGGGACACCGGGGAGCTGTTTTTT.

The CDR3 nucleotides are TGTGCCAGCAGCTTGGCAGCTAGCGGGAAGGTCGGGGAGCTGTTTTTT. Its protein product is CASSLAASGKVGELFF. V usage is TRBV5-4 and J usage is TRBJ2-2; TRBD2 matches 9 bases. V dropped 0 bases and J dropped 7; count of bases not matched to a gene: 7. Germline CDR1 and CDR2: SGHNT and YYREEE (reference sequence). The CDR3 extends over 16 amino acids.

J is TRBJ2-1 and V is TRBV7-6; 11 positions match TRBD2. The V segment lost 6 bases and the J segment 8 bases; nucleotides outside the gene matches: 15. CDR1 is SGHVS and CDR2 is FNYEAQ in the germline V gene. The CDR3 has 17 residues. CDR3 residues: CASSLTHSSGRRDEQFF. The CDR3 DNA reads as TGTGCCAGCAGTCTAACCCATTCTAGCGGGAGGAGGGATGAGCAGTTCTTC.

The CDR3: CASSYSRDATGELFF. The CDR3 coding sequence is TGTGCCAGCAGTTACTCCCGGGATGCCACCGGGGAGCTGTTTTTT. The genes are TRBV6-5 and TRBJ2-2, with D possibly matching TRBD2 (5 bases). Per germline, CDR1 MNHEY and CDR2 SVGAGI. Trimming cost V 0 bases and J 4 bases, with 9 bases left between them. The CDR3 has 15 residues.

The chain links TRBV6-6 to TRBJ1-1; D is ambiguous. From germline, CDR1 is MNHNY and CDR2 SVGAGI (reference sequence). Trimming cost V 2 bases and J 3 bases, with 7 bases left between them. This CDR3 spans 13 amino acids. CDR3 sequence reads: CASSYRVDTEAFF. The CDR3 DNA follows: TGTGCCAGCAGTTACAGGGTTGACACTGAAGCTTTCTTT.

The gene calls are TRBV29-1 and TRBJ2-3, with unresolved D. This CDR3 has 13 residues. CDR1 is SQVTM, CDR2 ANQGSEA, per germline. The germline V and J ends were trimmed by 6 bases and 4 bases, with 14 bases remaining between them. The CDR3 nucleotides are TGCAGCGTCGGCCGTGCGGCCGCAGATACGCAGTATTTT. Translation: CSVGRAAADTQYF.

As DNA, the CDR3 is TGTGCCAGCTCACCATATGGCCGTTCTGGCAGGGAAATCCCGGGACTCCCCTCAGATACGCAGTATTTT. Protein product: CASSPYGRSGREIPGLPSDTQYF. This sequence joins TRBV18 and TRBJ2-3; possibly TRBD2 for D (6 bases). Germline lookup yields CDR1 KGHSH and CDR2 LQKENI. The length of the CDR3 is 23 residues. V was pared by 2 bases and J by 4 bases, with 37 bases between.

This clone was picked up a small number of times. V is TRBV6-5 and J is TRBJ1-2; maybe TRBD1 (6 bases). The CDR3 length is 11 residues. V was shortened by 5 bases and J by 8 bases, with 9 bases between the two germline ends. Looked up from germline, CDR1 is MNHEY and CDR2 is SVGAGI. As DNA, the CDR3 is TGTGCCAGCAGTATCAGGGGCGGCTACACCTTC. Its translation: CASSIRGGYTF.

This clone was observed a few times. This chain connects TRBV5-1 to TRBJ2-3; 7 nucleotides line up with TRBD1. Trimming removed 4 bases from V and 4 bases from J; junction bases left unmatched: 9. Germline CDR1 is SGHRS and CDR2 is YFSETQ. The CDR3 is made up of 15 amino acids. CDR3 region: CASSPTGSGADTQYF. The CDR3, as DNA: TGCGCCAGCAGCCCGACAGGGAGCGGTGCAGATACGCAGTATTTT.

The CDR3 DNA sequence: TGTGCCAGCGGATGGGACGCCTCCTACGAGCAGTACTTC. It is translated as CASGWDASYEQYF. The V and J genes are TRBV28 and TRBJ2-7; TRBD1 or TRBD2 may be the D gene (5 bases each). The CDR3 is 13 amino acids. Looked up from germline, CDR1 is MDHEN and CDR2 is SYDVKM. V was pared by 8 bases and J by 0 bases, with 11 bases between.

The chain uses TRBV7-9 and TRBJ2-5; maybe TRBD1 (6 bases). V lost 5 bases and J lost 1, with 11 bases in between. This CDR3 has 14 amino acids. Germline V gives CDR1 SEHNR, CDR2 FQNEAQ (reference sequence). The CDR3 bases are TGTGCCAGCAGCACTCGGACAGTCCAAGAGACCCAGTACTTC. Its protein is CASSTRTVQETQYF. Variable domain in full (rest from reference TRBV7-9 and TRBJ2-5): DTGVSQNPRHKITKRGQNVTFRCDPISEHNRLYWYRQTLGQGPEFLTYFQNEAQLEKSRLLSDRFSAERPKGSFSTLEIQRTEQGDSAMYLCASSTRTVQETQYFGPGTRLLVL.

J is TRBJ2-6 and V is TRBV27; D is uncertain. V shed 5 bases and J shed 2 bases, with 10 bases lying between them. CDR3 size: 15 residues. The germline V gene encodes CDR1 MNHEY and CDR2 SMNVEV (reference sequence). This chain's CDR3 is CASSPTLAGANVLTF. CDR3 nucleotides: TGTGCCAGCAGTCCCACCTTGGCTGGGGCCAACGTCCTGACTTTC.

This clone has just a few counts. The chain employs TRBV28 and TRBJ2-5; D is perhaps TRBD1 or TRBD2 (7 bases each). The CDR3 is made up of 14 amino acids. CDR1 MDHEN and CDR2 SYDVKM come from the germline V gene. V dropped 10 bases and J dropped 5 bases, with 20 bases sitting between them. The CDR3 region is CATKGEGAGETQYF. DNA of the CDR3: TGTGCCACCAAGGGGGAGGGGGCCGGGGAGACCCAGTACTTC.

The chain joins TRBV11-2 to TRBJ2-3, with D tentatively TRBD1 (6 bases). The V and J ends lost 3 bases and 0 bases respectively, with 13 bases between them. CDR3 length: 16 residues. Germline-derived CDR1 and CDR2 are SGHAT and FQNNGV. The CDR3 sequence is CASSFSGTGSTDTQYF. CDR3 coding DNA: TGTGCCAGCAGCTTCAGCGGTACAGGGAGCACAGATACGCAGTATTTT.

The CDR3 here is CATSRGRYQPQHF. The CDR3, as DNA: TGTGCCACCAGCAGAGGGAGATATCAGCCCCAGCATTTT. V gene TRBV15 combines with J gene TRBJ1-5; the D is unclear. CDR1 is LNHNV, CDR2 YYDKDF, per germline (reference sequence). This CDR3 is 13 amino acids long. The V gene lost 1 base and the J gene lost 5 bases, with 6 bases spanning the gap.

V usage is TRBV7-3 and J usage is TRBJ2-2, with D maybe TRBD1 (6 bases). The germline gives CDR1 SGHTA, CDR2 FQGTGA. V gave up 0 bases and J gave up 7 bases, with 9 bases separating them. The CDR3 covers 14 residues. CDR3 amino acids: CASSLTQGRGELFF. As DNA, the CDR3 is TGTGCCAGCAGCTTAACGCAGGGGCGCGGGGAGCTGTTTTTT.

Concerning this clone: This same CDR3 is encoded by further DNA sequences in the sample. V gene TRBV9 combines with J gene TRBJ1-4; TRBD1 is a possible D gene (5 bases). CDR1 and CDR2 (germline): SGDLS, YYNGEE. The CDR3 consists of 15 residues. The ends were cut back, 2 bases at V and 0 bases at J, with 8 bases in the middle. The DNA for the CDR3 is TGTGCCAGCAGCGTCGGGGGAGCAACTAATGAAAAACTGTTTTTT. Its protein is CASSVGGATNEKLFF.

The chain links TRBV9 to TRBJ2-1; D might be TRBD2 (6 bases). Trimming left V 1 base short and J 3 bases short, with 11 bases between. The CDR3 runs 15 residues. Germline V CDR1 and CDR2: SGDLS, YYNGEE. The CDR3 DNA follows: TGTGCCAGCAGCGTATGGGGGGAGATCTACAATGAGCAGTTCTTC. Its protein is CASSVWGEIYNEQFF.

The genes are TRBV28 and TRBJ2-7; 8 positions agree with TRBD1. CDR3 length: 13 residues. Per the germline V gene, CDR1 is MDHEN and CDR2 is SYDVKM. Trimming took 4 bases from V and 4 from J; bases not matched to a gene: 3. The CDR3 reads CASSSGTGYEQYF. CDR3 bases: TGTGCCAGCAGTTCCGGGACAGGTTACGAGCAGTACTTC.

V is TRBV4-2 and J is TRBJ1-2; tentative D call: TRBD1 (6 bases). The germline V and J ends were trimmed by 1 base and 1 base, with 13 bases remaining between them. Germline CDR1 reads LGHNA; CDR2 reads YNFKEQ. The CDR3 has 16 amino acids. CDR3 residues: CASSQGRQEVNYGYTF. The CDR3 coding sequence is TGTGCCAGCAGCCAAGGACGACAGGAGGTTAACTATGGCTACACCTTC.

The V call is TRBV28, the J call TRBJ1-1; a weak D match, TRBD1 (5 bases). V was trimmed by 6 bases and J by 4 bases, leaving 21 bases between them. This CDR3 is 16 amino acids long. Germline V gene lookup returns CDR1 MDHEN and CDR2 SYDVKM. The CDR3 DNA reads TGTGCCAGCAGCAACCGTCCGGGGGGTTGGAGCACTGAAGCTTTCTTT. The encoded protein is CASSNRPGGWSTEAFF.

The rearrangement links TRBV10-2 to TRBJ2-7; D ambiguous. The CDR3 consists of 13 residues. V was trimmed by 6 bases and J by 2 bases, leaving 11 bases between them. Germline V gene lookup returns CDR1 WSHSY and CDR2 SAAADI. The DNA for the CDR3 is TGCGCCAGCAGGAAGACCGACACCTACGAGCAGTACTTC. Its protein is CASRKTDTYEQYF.